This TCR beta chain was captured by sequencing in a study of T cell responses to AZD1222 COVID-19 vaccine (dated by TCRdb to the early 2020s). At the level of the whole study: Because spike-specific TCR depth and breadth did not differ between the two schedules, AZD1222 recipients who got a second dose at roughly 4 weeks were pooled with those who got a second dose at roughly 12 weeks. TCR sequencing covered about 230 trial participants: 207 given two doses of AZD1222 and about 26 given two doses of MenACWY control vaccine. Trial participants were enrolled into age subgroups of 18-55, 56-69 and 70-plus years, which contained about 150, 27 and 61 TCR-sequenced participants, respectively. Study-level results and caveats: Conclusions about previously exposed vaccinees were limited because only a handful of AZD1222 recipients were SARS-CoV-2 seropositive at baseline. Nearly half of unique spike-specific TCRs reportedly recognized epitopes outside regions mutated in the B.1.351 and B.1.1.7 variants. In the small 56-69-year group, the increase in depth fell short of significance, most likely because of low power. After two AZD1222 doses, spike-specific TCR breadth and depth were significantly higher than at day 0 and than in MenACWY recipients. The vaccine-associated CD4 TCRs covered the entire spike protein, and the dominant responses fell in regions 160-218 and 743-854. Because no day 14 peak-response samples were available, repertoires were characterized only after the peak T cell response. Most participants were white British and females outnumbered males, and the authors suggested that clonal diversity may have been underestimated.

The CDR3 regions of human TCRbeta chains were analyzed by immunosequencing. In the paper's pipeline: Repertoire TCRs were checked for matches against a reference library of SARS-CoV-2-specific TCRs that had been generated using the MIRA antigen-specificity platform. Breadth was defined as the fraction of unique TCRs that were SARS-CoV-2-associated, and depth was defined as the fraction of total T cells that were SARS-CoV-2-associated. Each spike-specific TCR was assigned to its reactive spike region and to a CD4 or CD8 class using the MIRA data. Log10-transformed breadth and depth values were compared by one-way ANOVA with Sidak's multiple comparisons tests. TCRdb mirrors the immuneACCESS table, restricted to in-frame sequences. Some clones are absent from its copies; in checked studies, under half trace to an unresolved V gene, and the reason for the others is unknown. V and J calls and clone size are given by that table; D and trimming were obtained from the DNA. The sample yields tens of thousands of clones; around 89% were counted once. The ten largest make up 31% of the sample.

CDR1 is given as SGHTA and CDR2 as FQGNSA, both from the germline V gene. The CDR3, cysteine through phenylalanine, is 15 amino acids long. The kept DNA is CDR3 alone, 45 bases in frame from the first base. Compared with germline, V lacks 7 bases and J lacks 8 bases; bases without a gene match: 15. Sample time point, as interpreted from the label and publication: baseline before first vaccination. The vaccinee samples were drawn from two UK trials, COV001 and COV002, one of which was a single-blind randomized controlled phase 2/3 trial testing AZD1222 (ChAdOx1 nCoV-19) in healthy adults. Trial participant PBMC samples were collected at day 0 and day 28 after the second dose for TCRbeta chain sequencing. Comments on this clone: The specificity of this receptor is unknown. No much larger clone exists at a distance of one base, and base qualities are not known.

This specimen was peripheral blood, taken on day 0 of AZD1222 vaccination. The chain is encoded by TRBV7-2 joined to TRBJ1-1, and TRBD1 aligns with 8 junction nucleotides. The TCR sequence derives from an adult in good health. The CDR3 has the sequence CASTRFLMDRVEAFF. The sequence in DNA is TGTGCCAGCACCCGTTTTCTGATGGACAGGGTCGAAGCTTTCTTT.